Following are 22 T cell receptor beta chains from one sample sequenced in a study of shared clonotypes between healthy human individuals (TCRdb year 2020). Library preparation used the immunoSEQ multiplex PCR assay. TCRdb provides this immuneACCESS table in a form limited to in-frame rearrangements. Some clones are lacking; in checked studies, under half of them reflect an unresolved V gene, and why the rest are absent is not known. This sample holds over a million clones; over 95% were observed only once. Roughly 1.2% of the sample is in the top ten clones. The specimen sequenced was naive CD4+ T cells sorted from blood. The cell subset or site label for this specimen denotes: CD45RA+ positively selected. The receptors derive from a man aged 25-45 years in good health.

The chain is built from TRBV11-2 and TRBJ2-7, with 7 bases matching TRBD1. Germline V CDR1 and CDR2: SGHAT, FQNNGV. The CDR3 consists of 16 residues. V trimming: 2 bases; J trimming: 5 bases; junction bases outside the gene matches: 12. The CDR3 region is CASSLTAGTVFHEQYF. CDR3 coding DNA: TGTGCCAGCAGCTTAACGGCCGGGACAGTATTTCACGAGCAGTACTTC.

V and J are TRBV6-5 and TRBJ2-7; D perhaps matches TRBD1 (5 bases). CDR1 MNHEY and CDR2 SVGAGI come from the germline V gene. This CDR3 spans 13 amino acids. Trimming took 6 bases from V and 3 from J, leaving 12 bases between them. The CDR3 is CASRPTGYYEQYF. The CDR3 DNA follows: TGTGCCAGCAGACCCACAGGATACTACGAGCAGTACTTC.

CDR3 loop: CASSGLRTDTQYF. CDR3 nucleotide sequence: TGTGCCAGCAGTGGGCTTAGAACAGATACGCAGTATTTT. The chain joins TRBV27 to TRBJ2-3; unclear D gene. CDR1 MNHEY and CDR2 SMNVEV come from the germline V gene (reference sequence). Trimming stripped 5 bases from V and 3 bases from J, with 9 bases between. The CDR3 runs to 13 residues.

The chain carries TRBV5-1 and TRBJ1-3; 7 bases are shared with TRBD1. Trimming removed 4 bases from V and 1 base from J; junction bases left unmatched: 2. Germline V gene lookup returns CDR1 SGHRS and CDR2 YFSETQ. The CDR3 loop spans 14 amino acids. The chain's CDR3 is CASSTGQSGNTIYF. The CDR3 region has the DNA TGCGCCAGCAGCACGGGACAGTCTGGAAACACCATATATTTT.

With respect to this clone: This sample includes further DNA sequences coding for the same CDR3. The rearrangement joins TRBV7-9 to TRBJ1-1; D is uncertain. V gave up 3 bases and J gave up 8 bases, with 7 bases separating them. Germline CDR1 and CDR2: SEHNR and FQNEAQ (reference sequence). This CDR3 spans 11 amino acids. CDR3 residues: CASSFRAEAFF. The CDR3 DNA reads as TGTGCCAGCAGCTTCCGAGCAGAAGCTTTCTTT.

The genes are TRBV19 and TRBJ2-6; 9 bases are shared with TRBD1. V lost 3 bases, J lost 1 base, and 7 bases stayed unmatched. This CDR3 comprises 18 residues. CDR1 LNHDA and CDR2 SQIVND come from the germline V gene (reference sequence). The CDR3 reads CASSMKTGGWSGANVLTF. DNA of the CDR3: TGTGCCAGTAGTATGAAGACAGGGGGATGGTCTGGGGCCAACGTCCTGACTTTC. Together with reference TRBV19 and TRBJ2-6, the CDR3 gives the full variable domain: DGGITQSPKYLFRKEGQNVTLSCEQNLNHDAMYWYRQDPGQGLRLIYYSQIVNDFQKGDIAEGYSVSREKKESFPLTVTSAQKNPTAFYLCASSMKTGGWSGANVLTFGAGSRLTVL.

This CDR3 reads CASRTGTGAYEQYF. For the CDR3, the DNA is TGTGCCAGTAGGACCGGGACAGGGGCCTACGAGCAGTACTTC. J is TRBJ2-7 and V is TRBV19; 10 bases fit TRBD1. V lost 6 bases to trimming and J lost 2 bases; unmatched junction nucleotides: 4. The CDR3 consists of 14 residues. CDR1 LNHDA and CDR2 SQIVND come from the germline V gene (reference sequence).

The chain joins TRBV7-8 to TRBJ1-2, with D possibly matching TRBD1 (5 bases). V dropped 3 bases and J dropped 6 bases, with 8 bases sitting between them. Per germline, CDR1 SGHVS and CDR2 FQNEAQ. The CDR3 length is 12 residues. CDR3 sequence: CASSFLTDGYTF. CDR3 nucleotide sequence: TGTGCCAGCAGCTTCTTGACAGATGGCTACACCTTC.

The chain links TRBV6-6 to TRBJ2-7, with D unclear. The CDR3 totals 15 residues. CDR1 and CDR2 (germline): MNHNY, SVGAGI (reference sequence). V lost 6 bases, J lost 3 bases, and 18 bases lay in between. In DNA, the CDR3 is TGTGCCAGCAGCCCACGGATGACCTCTGGCTACGAGCAGTACTTC. Amino acid sequence: CASSPRMTSGYEQYF.

The V and J genes are TRBV7-9 and TRBJ2-5; D may match TRBD1 or TRBD2 (5 bases each). Trimming stripped 5 bases from V and 3 bases from J, with 19 bases between. Looked up from germline, CDR1 is SEHNR and CDR2 is FQNEAQ (reference sequence). CDR3 length: 16 residues. The CDR3 here is CASSPSRGPKKETQYF. The DNA of the CDR3 is TGTGCCAGCAGCCCAAGCCGGGGACCAAAGAAAGAGACCCAGTACTTC.

V usage is TRBV11-2 and J usage is TRBJ2-1; D is undetermined. This CDR3 comprises 14 residues. Germline values: CDR1 SGHAT, CDR2 FQNNGV. Trimming removed 0 bases from V and 8 bases from J, with 11 bases in between. The CDR3 nucleotides read TGTGCCAGCAGCTTAGATCTTGGGGTCCATGAGCAGTTCTTC. Translating gives CASSLDLGVHEQFF. The variable domain in full, completed from reference TRBV11-2 and TRBJ2-1, reads EAGVAQSPRYKIIEKRQSVAFWCNPISGHATLYWYQQILGQGPKLLIQFQNNGVVDDSQLPKDRFSAERLKGVDSTLKIQPAKLEDSAVYLCASSLDLGVHEQFFGPGTRLTVL.

This chain connects TRBV9 to TRBJ2-3; D possibly corresponds to TRBD1 (6 bases). Trimming removed 4 bases at V and 0 bases at J, with 12 bases between. The V gene's germline CDR1 is SGDLS and CDR2 YYNGEE. This CDR3 contains 15 residues. CDR3 in DNA: TGTGCCAGCAGCCTCACAGGGATCAGCACAGATACGCAGTATTTT. Translation gives CASSLTGISTDTQYF. The whole variable domain, remainder taken from reference TRBV9 and TRBJ2-3, is DSGVTQTPKHLITATGQRVTLRCSPRSGDLSVYWYQQSLDQGLQFLIQYYNGEERAKGNILERFSAQQFPDLHSELNLSSLELGDSALYFCASSLTGISTDTQYFGPGTRLTVL.

The chain has TRBV5-1 and TRBJ2-1; 10 nucleotides match TRBD1. With 4 bases clipped from V and 7 bases from J, the junction kept 5 bases outside the gene matches. The CDR3 runs to 14 residues. The germline gives CDR1 SGHRS, CDR2 YFSETQ. DNA for the CDR3: TGCGCCAGCAGCGGACGGACAGGGGGGAATGAGCAGTTCTTC. Protein sequence: CASSGRTGGNEQFF.

This sequence joins TRBV18 and TRBJ1-1; no reliable D call. V was trimmed by 6 bases and J by 2 bases, leaving 7 bases between them. This CDR3 spans 12 amino acids. Germline V lookup: CDR1 KGHSH, CDR2 LQKENI. The chain's CDR3 is CASSAVNTEAFF. As DNA, the CDR3 is TGTGCCAGCTCGGCAGTAAACACTGAAGCTTTCTTT.

The chain couples TRBV21-1 to TRBJ2-7; TRBD1 is the table's D call and was not checked against the DNA. TRBV21-1 is a pseudogene locus. This CDR3 spans 15 amino acids. The CDR3 is CASSPPGTLAGEQYF. DNA for the CDR3: TGTGCCAGCAGCCCCCCCGGGACACTGGCTGGCGAGCAGTACTTC.

The V gene is TRBV7-2, the J gene TRBJ1-5; the D is unclear. Germline-derived CDR1 and CDR2 are SGHTA and FQGNSA. This CDR3 region has 15 residues. The V and J ends lost 4 bases and 0 bases respectively, with 10 bases between them. This chain's CDR3 is CASSSTGVSNQPQHF. As DNA, the CDR3 is TGTGCCAGCAGCTCCACGGGTGTTAGCAATCAGCCCCAGCATTTT.

The V gene is TRBV5-4, the J gene TRBJ2-7; 9 bases map to TRBD2. Per the germline V gene, CDR1 is SGHNT and CDR2 is YYREEE (reference sequence). V lost 7 bases to trimming and J lost 3 bases; unmatched junction nucleotides: 8. This CDR3 has 14 amino acids. This chain's CDR3 is CASGSAGGDYEQYF. The CDR3 nucleotides are TGTGCCAGCGGAAGCGCGGGAGGGGACTACGAGCAGTACTTC.

This chain links TRBV5-6 with TRBJ2-1; TRBD1 aligns across 10 bases. Germline V gene sequence: CDR1 SGHDT, CDR2 YYEEEE. This CDR3 is built from 15 residues. V was pared by 4 bases and J by 4 bases, with 5 bases of the junction left unmatched. This CDR3 reads CASSNRDRGYNEQFF. Written as DNA, the CDR3 is TGTGCCAGCAGCAACCGGGACAGGGGATACAATGAGCAGTTCTTC.

This clone was recorded only once. V and J are TRBV6-1 and TRBJ2-6; possible D gene TRBD2, 6 bases. Germline CDR1 is MNHNS and CDR2 is SASEGT. V lost 3 bases, J lost 0 bases, and 15 bases lay in between. CDR3 length equals 18 residues. This CDR3 is CASSDLGLGPSGANVLTF. The CDR3 bases are TGTGCCAGCAGTGATTTGGGACTCGGTCCCTCTGGGGCCAACGTCCTGACTTTC.

The chain employs TRBV9 and TRBJ2-3; D is unresolved. Germline CDR1 SGDLS, CDR2 YYNGEE. The CDR3 runs to 16 residues. Deletions cut 5 bases from V and 2 bases from J, with 18 bases between. DNA of the CDR3: TGTGCCAGCAGTGACACTCCTGGTCCTCCCACAGATACGCAGTATTTT. The encoded protein is CASSDTPGPPTDTQYF. Looking up the rest from reference TRBV9 and TRBJ2-3 gives the full variable domain: DSGVTQTPKHLITATGQRVTLRCSPRSGDLSVYWYQQSLDQGLQFLIQYYNGEERAKGNILERFSAQQFPDLHSELNLSSLELGDSALYFCASSDTPGPPTDTQYFGPGTRLTVL.

This clone showed up just once. The CDR3 bases are TGTGCCAGCAGTTTATCATGGGGGGGCAGGGTTCAGCATTTT. It codes for CASSLSWGGRVQHF. The V gene is TRBV27, the J gene TRBJ1-5, with a tentative D call TRBD1 (6 bases). Germline V lookup: CDR1 MNHEY, CDR2 SMNVEV (reference sequence). This CDR3 spans 14 amino acids. The germline V and J ends were trimmed by 0 bases and 13 bases, with 16 bases remaining between them.

This chain connects TRBV11-3 to TRBJ2-2; D tentatively reads TRBD1 or TRBD2 (5 bases each). The germline V and J ends were trimmed by 0 bases and 6 bases, with 20 bases remaining between them. Germline CDR1 and CDR2: SGHNT and YENEEA. This CDR3 has 18 amino acids. The CDR3 is CASSLDAIGAEVSGELFF. The CDR3 coding sequence is TGTGCCAGCAGCTTAGATGCCATAGGGGCGGAGGTCTCCGGGGAGCTGTTTTTT.